This T cell receptor (beta chain) was observed in a study of technical replicates of blood from several donors. Profiling relied on immunoSEQ multiplex PCR, and the TCRdb table lists in-frame clones only, not all of them. The sample includes about 79,000 clones, roughly 94% of them seen just once. This CDR3 has 15 amino acids. The germline V and J ends were trimmed by 8 bases and 3 bases, with 16 bases remaining between them. Germline V gives CDR1 MRHNA, CDR2 SNTAGT. The sequence was collected from a human donor in good health. Sequenced input: T cells isolated from PBMCs. The V and J genes are TRBV6-4 and TRBJ2-2; D might be TRBD1 (6 bases). The CDR3 sequence: CASSSGAGDTGELFF. The CDR3, as DNA: TGTGCCAGCTCGAGTGGGGCAGGGGACACCGGGGAGCTGTTTTTT.